The 5 T cell receptor beta chains below come from one sample, sequenced in a study of CD8 T cells in Susac syndrome. The RNA input was about 0.5 to 1 ug, and it was reverse transcribed with random hexamers. A single record per CDR3 protein comes from TCRdb applying MiXCR to the immunoSEQ multiplex PCR reads. The sample has 300,000 or so distinct CDR3 sequences, about 92% seen once. The source material was CD4+ T cells from PBMCs. The receptors stem from a human donor with multiple sclerosis.

The chain is built from TRBV2 and TRBJ1-2; D is undetermined. The germline V gene encodes CDR1 SNHLY and CDR2 FYNNEI. This CDR3 is 14 amino acids long. V lost 0 bases, J lost 5 bases, and 10 bases lay in between. CDR3 sequence: CASSEARLFYGYTF. The CDR3 DNA is TGTGCCAGCAGTGAAGCCCGCCTATTTTATGGCTACACCTTC.

This clonotype was seen once. The gene calls are TRBV10-3 and TRBJ1-3; no clear D gene. This CDR3 has 15 residues. Germline loops: CDR1 ENHRY, CDR2 SYGVKD. V was pared by 0 bases and J by 0 bases, with 6 bases between. In nucleotides, the CDR3 is TGTGCCATCAGTGAGTCAACCATCTCTGGAAACACCATATATTTT. Translating it yields CAISESTISGNTIYF.

V is TRBV7-2 and J is TRBJ2-4; tentatively, D is TRBD1 (5 bases). Germline assignment: CDR1 SGHTA and CDR2 FQGNSA. This CDR3 is 16 amino acids long. V gave up 5 bases and J gave up 8 bases, with 22 bases separating them. The DNA for the CDR3 is TGTGCCAGCAGCCCTCACGGGTGGCAGGGTAGGGACATTCAGTACTTC. Translation gives CASSPHGWQGRDIQYF. Full variable domain (remainder filled in from reference TRBV7-2 and TRBJ2-4): GAGVSQSPSNKVTEKGKDVELRCDPISGHTALYWYRQSLGQGLEFLIYFQGNSAPDKSGLPSDRFSAERTGGSVSTLTIQRTQQEDSAVYLCASSPHGWQGRDIQYFGAGTRLSVL.

This chain connects TRBV20-1 to TRBJ2-4; D may be TRBD2 (6 bases). V dropped 6 bases and J dropped 1 base, with 16 bases sitting between them. The CDR3 contains 15 residues. Germline V CDR1 and CDR2: DFQATT, SNEGSKA (reference sequence). The CDR3 sequence is CSAAKGAGAKNIQYF. The CDR3 DNA reads as TGCAGTGCCGCGAAGGGAGCGGGCGCCAAAAACATTCAGTACTTC.

The CDR3 coding sequence is TGTGCCAGCAGCGGGGGACTAGCGGAGGCCTACGAGCAGTACTTC. This codes for CASSGGLAEAYEQYF. The V gene is TRBV7-8, the J gene TRBJ2-7; 11 bases match TRBD2. V shed 5 bases, J shed 2 bases, and the junction held 5 bases outside the gene matches. Germline values: CDR1 SGHVS, CDR2 FQNEAQ. The CDR3 runs to 15 residues.